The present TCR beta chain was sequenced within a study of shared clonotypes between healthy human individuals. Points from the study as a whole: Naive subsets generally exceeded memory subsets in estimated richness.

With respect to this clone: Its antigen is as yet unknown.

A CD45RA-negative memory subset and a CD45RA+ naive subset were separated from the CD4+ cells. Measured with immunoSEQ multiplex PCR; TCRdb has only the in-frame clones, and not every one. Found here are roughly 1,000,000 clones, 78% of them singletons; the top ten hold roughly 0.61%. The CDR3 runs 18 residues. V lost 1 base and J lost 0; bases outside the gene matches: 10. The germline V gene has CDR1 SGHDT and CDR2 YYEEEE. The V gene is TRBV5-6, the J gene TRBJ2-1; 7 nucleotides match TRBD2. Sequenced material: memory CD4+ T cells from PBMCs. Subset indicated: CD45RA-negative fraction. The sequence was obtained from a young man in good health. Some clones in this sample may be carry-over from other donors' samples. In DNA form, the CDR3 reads TGTGCCAGCAGCTTGTCTCGCGGGAGACCTAGCTCCTACAATGAGCAGTTCTTC. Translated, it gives CASSLSRGRPSSYNEQFF. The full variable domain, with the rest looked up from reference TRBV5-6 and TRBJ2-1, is DAGVTQSPTHLIKTRGQQVTLRCSPKSGHDTVSWYQQALGQGPQFIFQYYEEEERQRGNFPDRFSGHQFPNYSSELNVNALLLGDSALYLCASSLSRGRPSSYNEQFFGPGTRLTVL.